This TCR delta chain was found in a study of gamma-delta T cells after stem cell transplantation. The sample holds a few counts of this clone. The CDR3 length is 22 residues. CDR1 is TSWWSYY, CDR2 QGS, per germline. The V and J ends lost 0 bases and 10 bases respectively, with 39 bases between them. TCRdb reanalysed the RT-PCR reads with CATT. This sample yields approximately 2,000 delta-chain clones, of which approximately 17% are seen a single time; around 63% belongs to the top ten. This TCR derives from a human donor. It is not recorded whose cells these are; they may come from a transplant donor. Sequenced material: gamma-delta T cells. The genes are TRDV1 and TRDJ1; D may match TRDD2 or TRDD3 (8 bases each). The CDR3 here is CALGELDSDFLPRRGGYQRLIF. The CDR3 DNA follows: TGTGCTCTTGGGGAACTAGATAGCGACTTCCTACCCCGAAGGGGGGGATATCAGCGACTCATCTTT.